This T cell receptor beta chain was obtained from a study of blood T cells in healthy people across ages. From germline, CDR1 is MNHEY and CDR2 SVGEGT. Deletions cut 6 bases from V and 0 bases from J, with 9 bases between. The CDR3 contains 13 residues. A word on this clonotype: The antigen remains unidentified.

Together with a sample-barcoded 5' primer, a J-beta primer mix was included in a second PCR lasting about 6 to 12 cycles. The template-switch adaptor, which had 12 random nucleotides, put a tag on each cDNA molecule. Each CDR3 protein is one row after TCRdb ran MiXCR on the 5' RACE reads. The table has some 760,000 distinct CDR3 sequences, approximately 25% seen once. Total RNA was isolated from each sample in quantities of at least 6 micrograms. Study outcomes and limitations: Versus aged donors, long-lived donors had higher diversity and more naive CD4+ cells.

This sample also appeared in a second study, on T cells of mothers and their children.

The TCR comes from a boy aged 5-17 years in good health. Sample: blood. The V gene is TRBV6-2 or TRBV6-3, the J gene TRBJ2-7; D call uncertain. The CDR3 DNA reads as TGTGCCAGCAGGAAAGAGATCTCCTACGAGCAGTACTTC. The encoded protein is CASRKEISYEQYF.